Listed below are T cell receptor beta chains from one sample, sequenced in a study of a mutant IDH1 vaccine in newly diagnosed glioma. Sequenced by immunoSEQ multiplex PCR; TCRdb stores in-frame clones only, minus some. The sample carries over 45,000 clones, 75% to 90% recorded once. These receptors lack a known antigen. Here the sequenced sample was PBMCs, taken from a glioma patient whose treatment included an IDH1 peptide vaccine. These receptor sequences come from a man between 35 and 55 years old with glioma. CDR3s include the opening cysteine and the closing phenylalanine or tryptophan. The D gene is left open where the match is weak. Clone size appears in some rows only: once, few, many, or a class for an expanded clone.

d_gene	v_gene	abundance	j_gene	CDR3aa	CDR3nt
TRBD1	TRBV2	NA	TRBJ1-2	CASSSQGNYGYTF	TGTGCCAGCAGTTCACAGGGGAACTATGGCTACACCTTC
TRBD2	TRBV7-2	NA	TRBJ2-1	CASSFPRTSGGTRDEQFF	TGTGCCAGCAGTTTTCCCAGGACTAGCGGGGGGACTAGGGATGAGCAGTTCTTC
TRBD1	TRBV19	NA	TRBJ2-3	CASRSGQGADTQYF	TGTGCCAGTAGATCAGGACAGGGCGCGGATACGCAGTATTTT
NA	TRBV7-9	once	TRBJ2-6	CASSTMGFSSGANVLTF	TGTGCCAGCAGCACCATGGGTTTCTCCTCTGGGGCCAACGTCCTGACTTTC
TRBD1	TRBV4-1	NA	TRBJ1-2	CASSQGWTGAGGYTF	TGCGCCAGCAGCCAAGGGTGGACAGGGGCAGGAGGCTACACCTTC
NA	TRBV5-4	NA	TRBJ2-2	CASSLEWDNTGELFF	TGTGCCAGCAGCTTGGAGTGGGATAACACCGGGGAGCTGTTTTTT
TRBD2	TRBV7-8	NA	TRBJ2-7	CASSLAAGTTYEQYF	TGTGCCAGCAGCTTAGCAGCGGGGACTACGTACGAGCAGTACTTC
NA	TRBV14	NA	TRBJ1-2	CASSPYRVGYGYTF	TGTGCCAGCAGCCCTTACAGGGTGGGCTATGGCTACACCTTC
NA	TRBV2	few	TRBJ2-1	CASSGLDPPSDEQFF	TGTGCCAGCAGTGGACTAGATCCTCCTAGCGATGAGCAGTTCTTC
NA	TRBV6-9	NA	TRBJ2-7	CAINRNPYEQYF	TGTGCCATAAACAGGAATCCCTACGAGCAGTACTTC
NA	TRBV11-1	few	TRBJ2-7	CASSLLDIYEQYF	TGTGCCAGCAGCTTACTGGACATCTACGAGCAGTACTTC
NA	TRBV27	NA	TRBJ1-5	CASSSFSNQPQHF	TGTGCCAGCAGTTCTTTTAGCAATCAGCCCCAGCATTTT
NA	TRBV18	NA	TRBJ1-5	CASSPVDSNQPQHF	TGTGCCAGCTCACCAGTGGACAGCAATCAGCCCCAGCATTTT
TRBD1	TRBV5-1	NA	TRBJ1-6	CASSLGSGTGVSPLHF	TGCGCCAGCAGCTTGGGGTCCGGGACAGGGGTATCACCCCTCCACTTT
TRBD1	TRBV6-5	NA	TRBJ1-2	CASRGTGAGYGYTF	TGTGCCAGCAGAGGGACAGGGGCGGGCTATGGCTACACCTTC
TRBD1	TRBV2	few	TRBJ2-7	CACKSPPGQVSF	TGTGCCTGCAAATCCCCCCCGGGACAGGTCAGTTTC
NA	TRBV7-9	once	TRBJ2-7	CASKEQGGNEQYF	TGTGCCAGCAAGGAACAGGGTGGAAACGAGCAGTACTTC
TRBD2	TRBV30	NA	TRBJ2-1	CAWSTSGFSVQRGGMDEQFF	TGTGCCTGGAGCACTAGTGGGTTTTCGGTCCAGCGGGGGGGCATGGATGAGCAGTTCTTC
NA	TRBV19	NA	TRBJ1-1	CASRWGPEAFF	TGTGCCAGTAGGTGGGGCCCCGAGGCTTTCTTT
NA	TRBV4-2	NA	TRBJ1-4	CASSQALGGSTNEKLFF	TGTGCCAGCAGCCAAGCCCTAGGCGGATCAACTAATGAAAAACTGTTTTTT
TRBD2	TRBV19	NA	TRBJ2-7	CASSAGLAWREQYF	TGTGCCAGTAGTGCGGGACTAGCGTGGAGAGAGCAGTACTTC
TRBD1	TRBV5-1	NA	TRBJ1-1	CASSSGTANGEAFF	TGCGCCAGCAGCTCCGGGACAGCGAACGGTGAAGCTTTCTTT
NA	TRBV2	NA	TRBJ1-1	CASKYEGPGTEAFF	TGTGCCAGCAAATACGAGGGCCCCGGCACTGAAGCTTTCTTT
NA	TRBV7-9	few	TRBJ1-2	CASSPRGESDGYTF	TGTGCCAGCAGCCCCCGCGGGGAATCCGATGGCTACACCTTC
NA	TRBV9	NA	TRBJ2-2	CASSVIPGELFF	TGTGCCAGCAGCGTAATTCCCGGGGAGCTGTTTTTT
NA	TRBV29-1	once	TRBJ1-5	CSVEDRSRATIQPQHF	TGCAGCGTTGAAGATAGGAGCAGGGCGACGATTCAGCCCCAGCATTTT
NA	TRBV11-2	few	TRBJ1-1	CASSLDLGVSEAFF	TGTGCCAGCAGCTTAGATCTAGGGGTCTCTGAAGCTTTCTTT
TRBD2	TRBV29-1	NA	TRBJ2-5	CSVPGTSGGEETQYF	TGCAGCGTTCCCGGGACTAGCGGGGGGGAAGAGACCCAGTACTTC
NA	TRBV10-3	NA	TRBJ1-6	CAISELLESSYNSPLHF	TGTGCCATCAGTGAGTTGTTGGAGAGCTCCTATAATTCACCCCTCCACTTT
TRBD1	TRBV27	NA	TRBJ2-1	CASSPGQGKTWDNEQFF	TGTGCCAGCAGTCCTGGACAGGGGAAGACGTGGGACAATGAGCAGTTCTTC
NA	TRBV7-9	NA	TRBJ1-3	CASSLGGTSGNTIYF	TGTGCCAGCAGCTTAGGGGGGACATCAGGAAACACCATATATTTT
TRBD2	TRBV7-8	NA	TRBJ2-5	CASSFIRGGAETQYF	TGTGCCAGCAGCTTTATTCGGGGGGGGGCAGAGACCCAGTACTTC
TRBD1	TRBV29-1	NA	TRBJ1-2	CSVRPNRGRGGYTF	TGCAGCGTGAGACCAAACAGGGGGCGCGGGGGCTACACCTTC
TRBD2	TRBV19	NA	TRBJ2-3	CASSRGGAKDTQYF	TGTGCCAGTAGCCGCGGGGGGGCAAAAGATACGCAGTATTTT
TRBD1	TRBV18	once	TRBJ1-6	CASSPSGTGNSPLHF	TGTGCCAGCTCACCGTCCGGGACAGGGAATTCACCCCTCCACTTT
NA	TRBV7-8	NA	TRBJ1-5	CASSSRTGHSNQPQHF	TGTGCCAGCAGCTCCCGGACGGGACATAGCAATCAGCCCCAGCATTTT
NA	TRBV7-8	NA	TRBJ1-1	CASSLVSGATEAFF	TGTGCCAGCAGCTTAGTGTCTGGGGCCACTGAAGCTTTCTTT
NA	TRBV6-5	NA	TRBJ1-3	CASSYGTLSGNTIYF	TGTGCCAGCAGTTACGGTACCCTCTCTGGAAACACCATATATTTT
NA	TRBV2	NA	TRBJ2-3	CASSRELSTDTQYF	TGTGCCAGCAGCAGGGAATTGAGCACAGATACGCAGTATTTT
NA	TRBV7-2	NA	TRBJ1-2	CASSSRGGHRNYGYTF	TGTGCCAGCAGCTCAAGGGGGGGACATAGAAACTATGGCTACACCTTC
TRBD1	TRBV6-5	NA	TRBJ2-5	CASSYTTGGQETQYF	TGTGCCAGCAGTTACACGACAGGGGGGCAAGAGACCCAGTACTTC
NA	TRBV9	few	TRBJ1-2	CASSVVNYGYTF	TGTGCCAGCAGCGTCGTCAACTATGGCTACACCTTC
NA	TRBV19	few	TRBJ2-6	CATTQLSGANVLTF	TGTGCCACAACACAGTTATCTGGGGCCAACGTCCTGACTTTC
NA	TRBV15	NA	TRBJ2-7	CATSREDIPYEQYF	TGTGCCACCAGCAGAGAAGACATCCCGTACGAGCAGTACTTC
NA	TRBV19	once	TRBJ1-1	CASARSFRDGEAFF	TGTGCCAGTGCCAGAAGCTTCCGGGACGGTGAAGCTTTCTTT
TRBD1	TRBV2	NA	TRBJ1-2	CATNSRTGDGYTF	TGTGCCACTAACTCCAGGACAGGGGATGGCTACACCTTC
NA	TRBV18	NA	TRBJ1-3	CASSPSQVRRNTIYF	TGTGCCAGCTCACCGAGCCAGGTTCGAAGGAACACCATATATTTT
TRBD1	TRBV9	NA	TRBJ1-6	CASSSQGSYNSPLHF	TGTGCCAGCAGCTCACAGGGGTCTTATAATTCACCCCTCCACTTT
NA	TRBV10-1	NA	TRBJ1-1	CASSERGPPRGEAFF	TGCGCCAGCAGTGAGCGCGGACCCCCGCGGGGGGAAGCTTTCTTT
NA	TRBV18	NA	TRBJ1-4	CASSPLGGENEKLFF	TGTGCCAGCTCACCCCTGGGAGGGGAAAATGAAAAACTGTTTTTT
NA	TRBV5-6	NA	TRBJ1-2	CASSGAGNYGYTF	TGTGCCAGCAGCGGGGCGGGAAACTATGGCTACACCTTC
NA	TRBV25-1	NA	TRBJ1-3	CASSDPGTSGNTIYF	TGTGCCAGCAGTGACCCCGGGACCTCTGGAAACACCATATATTTT
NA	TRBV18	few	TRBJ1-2	CASSPPVVNYGYTF	TGTGCCAGCTCACCGCCGGTTGTTAACTATGGCTACACCTTC
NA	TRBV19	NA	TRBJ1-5	CASSIDRDPGYQPQHF	TGTGCCAGTAGTATAGATCGGGACCCGGGGTATCAGCCCCAGCATTTT